This is a list of T cell receptor beta chains from one sample in a study of immune characterization of retroperitoneal liposarcoma. Each CDR3 protein gets one entry after TCRdb re-called the PCR reads with MiXCR. Counted here are some 11,000 distinct CDR3 sequences, about 46% occurring once; the ten biggest clones make up 8% to 13%. The sequencing input was tumor tissue. The receptor set was obtained from a female donor with retroperitoneal liposarcoma. CDR3s include the opening cysteine and the closing phenylalanine or tryptophan. A D gene is named only where the DNA matches it firmly. Not all rows give a size; the values are once, few, many and, for expanded clones, a class.

CDR3 protein	CDR3 DNA	V gene	clone size	J gene	D gene
CASSLGGTVGTEAFF	TGTGCCAGCAGTTTAGGGGGTACAGTTGGCACTGAAGCTTTCTTT	TRBV12-3/TRBV12-4	NA	TRBJ1-1	NA
CASSLEGVEQFF	TGTGCCAGCAGTTTAGAGGGGGTTGAGCAGTTCTTC	TRBV12-3/TRBV12-4	few	TRBJ2-1	NA
CASSRLTGDYGSGANVLTF	TGTGCCAGCAGCCGCCTAACGGGGGACTATGGATCTGGGGCCAACGTCCTGACTTTC	TRBV12-3/TRBV12-4	NA	TRBJ2-6	TRBD2
CASSLARASYEQFF	TGTGCCAGCAGCTTAGCGAGAGCGTCCTACGAGCAGTTCTTC	TRBV7-2	large	TRBJ2-1	NA
CASSSSLAGEQFF	TGTGCCAGCAGTTCCAGCTTAGCGGGGGAGCAGTTCTTC	TRBV25-1	NA	TRBJ2-1	TRBD2
CASSRGLAGAETQYF	TGTGCCAGCAGCCGGGGACTAGCGGGAGCAGAGACCCAGTACTTC	TRBV6-1	NA	TRBJ2-5	TRBD2
CASSLYPSGRETQYF	TGTGCCAGCAGCTTATACCCTAGCGGGAGAGAGACCCAGTACTTC	TRBV7-2	NA	TRBJ2-5	TRBD2
CASSSSGTGTYEQYF	TGTGCCAGCAGTTCCTCCGGGACAGGGACCTACGAGCAGTACTTC	TRBV6-1	NA	TRBJ2-7	TRBD1
CASSYLANYEQYF	TGTGCCAGCAGTTATCTAGCGAACTACGAGCAGTACTTC	TRBV6-1	NA	TRBJ2-7	NA
CASSAGTSGTLGEQYF	TGTGCCAGCAGCGCCGGGACTAGCGGGACCTTGGGTGAGCAGTACTTC	TRBV7-2	medium-sized	TRBJ2-7	TRBD2
CASSLRDSQETQYF	TGTGCCAGCAGCCTACGGGACAGCCAAGAGACCCAGTACTTC	TRBV6-5	few	TRBJ2-5	TRBD1
CASSKGAGGLYEQYF	TGCGCCAGCAGTAAGGGAGCGGGAGGTCTCTACGAGCAGTACTTC	TRBV10-2	NA	TRBJ2-7	TRBD2
CASSLARYSNTGELFF	TGTGCCAGCAGCTTAGCTCGATATTCGAACACCGGGGAGCTGTTTTTT	TRBV7-3	NA	TRBJ2-2	NA
CASKNYAGTAYYEQYF	TGTGCCAGCAAGAACTACGCCGGGACCGCTTACTACGAGCAGTACTTC	TRBV6-1	NA	TRBJ2-7	NA
CASSGSGLGTEAFF	TGTGCCAGCAGTGGGTCCGGGTTGGGCACTGAAGCTTTCTTT	TRBV12-3/TRBV12-4	few	TRBJ1-1	NA
CASSEEPGGADTQYF	TGTGCCAGCAGTGAAGAGCCAGGGGGCGCAGATACGCAGTATTTT	TRBV6-1	few	TRBJ2-3	TRBD1
CASNSLVGGGKDTQYF	TGTGCCAGCAACTCCTTAGTGGGGGGGGGAAAAGATACGCAGTATTTC	TRBV6-1	NA	TRBJ2-3	TRBD2
CASSSGQNYGYTF	TGTGCCAGCAGCTCGGGACAGAACTATGGCTACACCTTC	TRBV7-2	NA	TRBJ1-2	TRBD1
CASSALGTGIYNEQFF	TGTGCCAGCAGCGCTTTAGGGACAGGGATATACAATGAGCAGTTCTTC	TRBV6-1	few	TRBJ2-1	TRBD1
CASSVAGLPTYEQFF	TGTGCCAGCAGTGTCGCGGGACTACCAACCTACGAGCAGTTCTTC	TRBV6-5	NA	TRBJ2-1	TRBD2
CASSPKSSGRAREQYF	TGTGCCAGCAGCCCTAAGAGTAGCGGGAGGGCCCGCGAGCAGTACTTC	TRBV11-2	NA	TRBJ2-7	TRBD2
CASGLGTAQETQYF	TGTGCTAGTGGTTTGGGAACAGCTCAAGAGACCCAGTACTTC	TRBV12-5	NA	TRBJ2-5	NA
CASSSGTESYF	TGTGCCAGCAGTTCCGGGACCGAGTCTTACTTC	TRBV27	NA	TRBJ2-5	NA
CSAKSGLEGETQYF	TGCAGTGCTAAGTCGGGACTAGAAGGGGAGACCCAGTACTTC	TRBV20-1	NA	TRBJ2-5	TRBD2
CASSQEGAGITPLHF	TGCGCCAGCAGCCAAGAAGGGGCAGGGATAACACCCCTCCACTTT	TRBV4-1	NA	TRBJ1-6	NA
CASSLVGVAGGRSADTQYF	TGTGCCAGCAGCTTAGTAGGCGTGGCGGGAGGTCGGAGTGCAGATACGCAGTATTTT	TRBV7-2	NA	TRBJ2-3	TRBD2
CASSEKETQYF	TGCGCCAGCAGTGAAAAAGAGACCCAGTACTTC	TRBV10-2	NA	TRBJ2-5	NA
CASSPGTSGKNEQYF	TGTGCCAGCAGCCCAGGGACTAGCGGGAAAAATGAGCAGTACTTC	TRBV7-2	NA	TRBJ2-5	TRBD2
CASTLGAGGLTGELFF	TGTGCCAGCACCCTAGGAGCGGGGGGGCTGACCGGGGAGCTGTTTTTT	TRBV27	NA	TRBJ2-2	TRBD2
CASSLRDTQYF	TGTGCCAGCAGTTTAAGAGATACGCAGTATTTT	TRBV12-3/TRBV12-4	few	TRBJ2-3	NA
CATSDSGTSGRANNEQFF	TGTGCCACCAGTGATTCCGGGACTAGCGGGAGGGCCAACAATGAGCAGTTCTTC	TRBV24-1	NA	TRBJ2-1	TRBD2
CASSTVAGGPQNIQYF	TGTGCCAGCAGCACCGTAGCGGGAGGGCCGCAAAACATTCAGTACTTC	TRBV7-2	few	TRBJ2-4	TRBD2
CASRTLGTSWEQLF	TGTGCCAGCAGAACCTTAGGGACTAGCTGGGAGCAGCTCTTC	TRBV6-2/TRBV6-3	NA	TRBJ2-4	TRBD2
CASSLFENTEAFF	TGTGCCAGCAGCCTTTTTGAGAACACTGAAGCTTTCTTT	TRBV7-2	NA	TRBJ1-1	NA
CASSLGYGYTF	TGTGCCAGCAGCCTTGGGTATGGCTACACCTTC	TRBV5-3	few	TRBJ1-2	NA
CASSFSSERETRETQYF	TGTGCCAGCAGCTTCTCCTCAGAGCGGGAGACCCGAGAGACCCAGTACTTC	TRBV7-8	once	TRBJ2-5	TRBD2
CAVRRTQGTYEQYF	TGCGCCGTCCGGAGGACCCAGGGGACCTACGAGCAGTACTTC	TRBV10-2	NA	TRBJ2-7	NA
CASSYSSTIPDTQYF	TGTGCCAGCAGTTACTCGTCCACCATACCAGATACGCAGTATTTT	TRBV6-8	NA	TRBJ2-3	NA
CASSLGWQGERQFF	TGTGCCAGCAGCTTAGGGTGGCAGGGGGAGCGGCAGTTCTTC	TRBV7-2	medium-sized	TRBJ2-1	TRBD1
CASSRGTSGSKSYEQFF	TGTGCCAGCAGCCGCGGGACTAGCGGGAGTAAGTCCTACGAGCAGTTCTTC	TRBV7-2	many	TRBJ2-1	TRBD2
CASSSLRQGISYEQYF	TGTGCCAGCAGTTCCCTTCGACAGGGTATCAGCTACGAGCAGTACTTC	TRBV27	NA	TRBJ2-7	TRBD1
CATLGSGSYNEQFF	TGCGCCACCCTCGGAAGTGGCTCCTACAATGAGCAGTTCTTC	TRBV10-2	few	TRBJ2-1	NA
CASSRPWGTREEETQYF	TGTGCCAGCAGCCGCCCCTGGGGAACGCGGGAGGAAGAGACCCAGTACTTC	TRBV6-6	once	TRBJ2-5	TRBD2
CASSYSIRLAGGPGDTQYF	TGTGCCAGCAGTTACTCGATACGGCTAGCGGGGGGGCCTGGAGATACGCAGTATTTT	TRBV6-5	once	TRBJ2-3	TRBD2
CASRLDPYTDTQYF	TGTGCCAGCAGACTGGACCCATACACAGATACGCAGTATTTT	TRBV6-2/TRBV6-3	few	TRBJ2-3	NA
CASSRDRRNYEQFF	TGTGCCAGCAGTAGGGACAGGCGGAACTACGAGCAGTTCTTC	TRBV6-1	NA	TRBJ2-1	TRBD1
CASQQFTYEQYF	TGTGCCAGCCAGCAGTTTACCTACGAGCAGTACTTC	TRBV6-1	NA	TRBJ2-7	NA
CASSPRTTSQQETQYF	TGTGCCAGCAGTCCCCGAACGACTTCGCAACAAGAGACCCAGTACTTC	TRBV27	medium-sized	TRBJ2-5	NA
CASSQETGTGDYEQYF	TGCGCCAGCAGCCAAGAAACCGGGACAGGAGATTACGAGCAGTACTTC	TRBV4-1	NA	TRBJ2-7	TRBD1
CASSLGAETQYF	TGTGCCAGCAGCTTAGGAGCAGAGACCCAGTACTTC	TRBV7-2	medium-sized	TRBJ2-5	NA
CASRSPRGRSTGELFF	TGTGCCAGCAGGAGTCCGCGGGGGCGCAGTACCGGGGAGCTGTTTTTT	TRBV7-2	few	TRBJ2-2	NA
CASSPRPFDGTSPKTQYF	TGTGCCAGCAGCCCCCGCCCCTTCGACGGGACCTCACCGAAGACCCAGTACTTC	TRBV7-8	NA	TRBJ2-5	NA
CASSQEGATGYNEQFF	TGCGCCAGCAGCCAAGAGGGGGCCACAGGTTACAATGAGCAGTTCTTC	TRBV4-1	NA	TRBJ2-1	NA
CASSGRDFLADTQYF	TGTGCCAGCAGCGGCCGGGACTTCCTCGCAGATACGCAGTATTTT	TRBV6-8	NA	TRBJ2-3	NA